The rows below give T cell receptor beta chains drawn from one sample of a study of glioma-infiltrating T cells after dendritic cell vaccination. TCRdb keeps only in-frame clones here, not all; method: immunoSEQ multiplex PCR. The table has roughly 41,000 clones, around four fifths seen once. The input for sequencing was blood, taken before dendritic cell vaccination. These receptors all come from a human donor with glioblastoma. Both conserved end residues are part of each CDR3. A D gene is named only where the DNA matches it firmly. Some rows have no size entry. The others give once, few or many, or a class for an expanded clone.

len	v_gene	abundance	j_gene	d_gene	CDR3nt	CDR3aa
18	TRBV4-3	once	TRBJ2-7	TRBD2	TGCGCCAGCAGCCAAGATTTGAGACTAGCGGGGGGGCTATACGAGCAGTACTTC	CASSQDLRLAGGLYEQYF
14	TRBV5-4	-	TRBJ1-2	-	TGTGCCAGCAGCTTCCCCGGGGTGGGCTATGGCTACACCTTC	CASSFPGVGYGYTF
14	TRBV15	once	TRBJ2-7	TRBD1	TGTGCCACCAGCAGCTCACGACAGGGCTACGAGCAGTACTTC	CATSSSRQGYEQYF
13	TRBV25-1	few	TRBJ2-7	-	TGTGCCAGCAGTGAATCCAGGACCTACGAGCAGTACTTC	CASSESRTYEQYF
14	TRBV9	-	TRBJ2-3	TRBD1	TGTGCCAGCAGCGTAGGACAGGGGACAGATACGCAGTATTTT	CASSVGQGTDTQYF
15	TRBV5-3	-	TRBJ1-2	TRBD1	TGTGCCAGCAGCTCAGAAGGACAGGGGTATAATGGCTACACCTTC	CASSSEGQGYNGYTF
14	TRBV6-5	-	TRBJ1-4	TRBD1	TGTGCCAGCATTACCGGGACAGCTAATGAAAAACTGTTTTTT	CASITGTANEKLFF
17	TRBV14	-	TRBJ2-3	TRBD2	TGTGCCAGCAGCCAAGTGATGACTAGCGGTAGCGGGGATACGCAGTATTTT	CASSQVMTSGSGDTQYF
16	TRBV12-5	once	TRBJ2-1	TRBD2	TGTGCTAGTCGGGCTTTTAGCGGGGGGACTTACAATGAGCAGTTCTTC	CASRAFSGGTYNEQFF
15	TRBV5-1	few	TRBJ1-6	TRBD1	TGCGCCAGCAGTCCAGAGACAGGGTTAAATTCACCCCTCCACTTT	CASSPETGLNSPLHF
13	TRBV7-2	-	TRBJ1-5	-	TGTGCCAGCAGCGTACGAGGCAATCAGCCCCAGCATTTT	CASSVRGNQPQHF
13	TRBV29-1	-	TRBJ2-7	-	TGCAGCGTTGTTACAGACCTTTCCTACGAGCAGTACTTC	CSVVTDLSYEQYF
15	TRBV25-1	-	TRBJ2-2	TRBD1	TGTGCCAGCAGTGAATTTGGGACAGTCACCGGGGAGCTGTTTTTT	CASSEFGTVTGELFF
16	TRBV6-6	once	TRBJ2-1	TRBD2	TGTGCCAGCATTAAACTAGCGGGGGGGCCCTACAATGAGCAGTTCTTC	CASIKLAGGPYNEQFF
14	TRBV4-3	-	TRBJ2-7	TRBD1	TGCGCCAGCAGCCCCGGACAGGGGCCGGGGGAGCAGTACTTC	CASSPGQGPGEQYF
13	TRBV5-1	-	TRBJ1-2	-	TGCGCCAGCAGCACCGGACAGTTATATGGCTACACCTTC	CASSTGQLYGYTF
17	TRBV7-9	-	TRBJ2-3	TRBD2	TGTGCCAGCAGAGGACTAGCGGGGGCGAGGAGTACAGATACGCAGTATTTT	CASRGLAGARSTDTQYF
12	TRBV5-6	-	TRBJ2-3	-	TGTGCCAGCGGCCCGTCGATAGATACGCAGTATTTT	CASGPSIDTQYF
15	TRBV19	-	TRBJ2-1	TRBD2	TGTGCCAGTAGTATACCCGCGGGGGTCTTAAATGAGCAGTTCTTC	CASSIPAGVLNEQFF
15	TRBV5-1	-	TRBJ2-1	-	TGCGCCAGCAGCTCGGAGGGGCTGGACTACAATGAGCAGTTCTTC	CASSSEGLDYNEQFF
13	TRBV27	-	TRBJ1-2	TRBD1	TGTGCCAGCAGTGGTCCCGGGACAGGTGGCTACACCTTC	CASSGPGTGGYTF
14	TRBV18	-	TRBJ1-1	-	TGTGCCAGCTCACCACGGACTCAAAACACTGAAGCTTTCTTT	CASSPRTQNTEAFF
16	TRBV5-1	-	TRBJ2-1	TRBD2	TGCGCCAGCAGCTTCACCGGGACTAGCGGTGGCCATGAGCAGTTCTTC	CASSFTGTSGGHEQFF
13	TRBV27	-	TRBJ1-1	-	TGTGCCAGCAGTTTGCGCGGGAACACTGAAGCTTTCTTT	CASSLRGNTEAFF
16	TRBV7-8	-	TRBJ2-5	TRBD2	TGTGCCAGCAGCCCCAGAGCGGGGGCCGGAGGGGAGACCCAGTACTTC	CASSPRAGAGGETQYF
13	TRBV11-3	-	TRBJ2-7	-	TGTGCCAGCAGCACCGGGACTGCTGGTGAGCAGTACTTC	CASSTGTAGEQYF
14	TRBV7-3	-	TRBJ2-2	-	TGTGCCAGCAGCTTAAGAGCGAACACCGGGGAGCTGTTTTTT	CASSLRANTGELFF
16	TRBV11-3	-	TRBJ2-6	-	TGTGCCAGCAGCGGGTCTCGACAAAGTCGGGCCAACGTCCTGACTTTC	CASSGSRQSRANVLTF
14	TRBV5-4	-	TRBJ1-2	-	TGTGCCAGCAGCTTGAGGACAGCTAACTATGGCTACACCTTC	CASSLRTANYGYTF
12	TRBV18	-	TRBJ2-7	-	TGTGCCAGCTCGGAGGCACAGTACGAGCAGTACTTC	CASSEAQYEQYF
15	TRBV5-4	-	TRBJ2-6	-	TGTGCCAGCAGCCTGGTGGCCCCTGGGGCCAACGTCCTGACTTTC	CASSLVAPGANVLTF
11	TRBV6-5	-	TRBJ2-5	-	TGTGCCACCAGGCAGGCCGAGACCCAGTACTTC	CATRQAETQYF
13	TRBV6-5	-	TRBJ2-7	TRBD2	TGTGCCAGCAGGCGGCGGGGGAACTACGAGCAGTACTTC	CASRRRGNYEQYF
15	TRBV7-8	-	TRBJ1-4	TRBD1	TGTGCCAGCAGCAAAGAGACAGGGGGCATTGAAAAACTGTTTTTT	CASSKETGGIEKLFF
15	TRBV7-2	-	TRBJ2-7	-	TGTGCCAGCAGCGCTCACGGGACACCTTCCTACGAGCAGTACTTC	CASSAHGTPSYEQYF
15	TRBV6-5	-	TRBJ1-2	-	TGTGCCAGCAGTTACTCGTTACTGGGAGACTATGGCTACACCTTC	CASSYSLLGDYGYTF
12	TRBV29-1	-	TRBJ2-7	-	TGCAGCGTTGAAAGCGGTGGTCGCGAGCAGTACTTC	CSVESGGREQYF
18	TRBV5-4	-	TRBJ2-1	TRBD2	TGTGCCAGCAGCTTGACTAGCGGGGGGGCCGGGTCGAATAATGAGCAGTTCTTC	CASSLTSGGAGSNNEQFF
11	TRBV30	-	TRBJ1-1	-	TGTGCCTGGAGTTCCATGGAGGTTGCTTTCTTT	CAWSSMEVAFF
16	TRBV19	-	TRBJ1-1	TRBD1	TGTGCCAGTGAGCGACTTCCGGGACAGGGGAACACTGAAGCTTTCTTT	CASERLPGQGNTEAFF
13	TRBV7-8	-	TRBJ1-5	-	TGTGCCAGCAGCTTACTAAGCAATCAGCCCCAGCATTTT	CASSLLSNQPQHF
15	TRBV9	-	TRBJ2-1	-	TGTGCCAGCAGCGTAGGTGGCGGGGTCTACAATGAGCAGTTCTTC	CASSVGGGVYNEQFF
13	TRBV11-2	-	TRBJ1-6	-	TGTGCCAGCAGCTTAGGCCACGGTTCACCCCTCCACTTT	CASSLGHGSPLHF
16	TRBV7-9	-	TRBJ2-7	TRBD1	TGTGCCAGCATCCCTATCGGGGCAGGGGGTTCCTACGAGCAGTACTTC	CASIPIGAGGSYEQYF
17	TRBV27	-	TRBJ1-1	TRBD1	TGTGCCAGCAGTAGAGGGACAGGGGCAATACTCCGGACTGAAGCTTTCTTT	CASSRGTGAILRTEAFF
16	TRBV7-3	-	TRBJ2-1	TRBD2	TGTGCCAGCAGTCCTATCGGGGGGACTAGCGGTAATGAGCAGTTCTTC	CASSPIGGTSGNEQFF
15	TRBV2	-	TRBJ2-2	-	TGTGCCAGCAGTATAACAGGGTCTCGTACCGGGGAGCTGTTTTTT	CASSITGSRTGELFF
16	TRBV5-4	-	TRBJ2-5	TRBD1	TGTGCCAGCAGCCCAGGGGGCGGGGCCCTCCAAGAGACCCAGTACTTC	CASSPGGGALQETQYF
14	TRBV9	-	TRBJ1-2	-	TGTGCCAGCAGCGCTACGGACGGGGGTTTAGGCTACACCTTC	CASSATDGGLGYTF
15	TRBV2	-	TRBJ1-5	-	TGTGCCAGCAGTGAAATGGGGGGAGAGCATCAGCCCCAGCATTTT	CASSEMGGEHQPQHF
15	TRBV7-2	-	TRBJ2-7	TRBD2	TGTGCCAGCAGCTTAGTCGGCACTAGCGGTTACGAGCAGTACTTC	CASSLVGTSGYEQYF
14	TRBV30	-	TRBJ2-1	-	TGTGCCTGGACTCTGAATCCGGCCTACAATGAGCAGTTCTTC	CAWTLNPAYNEQFF
14	TRBV4-3	once	TRBJ2-5	TRBD2	TGCGCCAGCAGCCGTGCGGGGGGCGGGGAGACCCAGTACTTC	CASSRAGGGETQYF
13	TRBV11-2	few	TRBJ1-2	TRBD1	TGTGCCAGCAGCTTAGGGACAGGGGACGGCTACACCTTC	CASSLGTGDGYTF
14	TRBV7-3	-	TRBJ2-5	TRBD1	TGTGCCAGCAGCCCTGGGACAGGGGGTACGACCCAGTACTTC	CASSPGTGGTTQYF
14	TRBV5-4	-	TRBJ2-1	TRBD2	TGTGCCAGCAGCAATAGCGGGGGTCACAATGAGCAGTTCTTC	CASSNSGGHNEQFF
16	TRBV4-3	-	TRBJ1-4	TRBD1	TGCGCCAGCAGCCAAGTGGGACAGGGGGCGATTGAAAAACTGTTTTTT	CASSQVGQGAIEKLFF
12	TRBV10-3	-	TRBJ2-7	-	TGTGCCATCAGTGACTTCTCCGGCGAGCAGTACTTC	CAISDFSGEQYF
14	TRBV29-1	once	TRBJ1-4	TRBD1	TGCAGCTCCACCGGGACAGGGGCTGGGGAAAAACTGTTTTTT	CSSTGTGAGEKLFF